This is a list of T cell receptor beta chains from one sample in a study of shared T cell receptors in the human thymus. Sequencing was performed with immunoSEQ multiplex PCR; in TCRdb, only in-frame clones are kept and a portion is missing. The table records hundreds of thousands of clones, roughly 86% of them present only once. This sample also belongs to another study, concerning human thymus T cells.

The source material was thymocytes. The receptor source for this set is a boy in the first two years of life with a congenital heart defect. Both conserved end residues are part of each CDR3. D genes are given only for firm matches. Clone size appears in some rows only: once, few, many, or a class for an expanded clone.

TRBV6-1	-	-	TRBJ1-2	CASRSQGKGYTF	TGTGCCAGCAGATCCCAGGGGAAGGGCTACACCTTC
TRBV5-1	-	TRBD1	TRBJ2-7	CASSWGPHSGTEYEQYF	TGCGCCAGCAGCTGGGGCCCACACTCCGGGACAGAGTACGAGCAGTACTTC
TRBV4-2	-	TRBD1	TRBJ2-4	CASSRGQAHIQYF	TGTGCCAGCAGCCGGGGACAGGCACACATTCAGTACTTC
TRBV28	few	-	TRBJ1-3	CASSLVGYRLSGNTIYF	TGTGCCAGCAGTTTGGTTGGGTATCGACTCTCTGGAAACACCATATATTTT
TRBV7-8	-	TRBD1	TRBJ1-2	CASSAGTALHTNYGYTF	TGTGCCAGCAGCGCGGGGACAGCACTACATACTAACTATGGCTACACCTTC
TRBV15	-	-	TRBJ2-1	CATSRGSSGRGDSYNEQFF	TGTGCCACCAGCAGAGGGTCTTCCGGGAGAGGGGACTCCTACAATGAGCAGTTCTTC
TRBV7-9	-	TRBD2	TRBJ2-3	CASSLGLAGPQADTQYF	TGTGCCAGCAGCTTGGGACTAGCGGGGCCTCAGGCAGATACGCAGTATTTT
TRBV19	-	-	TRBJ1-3	CAVGHLSSGNTIYF	TGTGCCGTGGGACACCTAAGCTCTGGAAACACCATATATTTT
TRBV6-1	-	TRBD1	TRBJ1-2	CASSDWRGQISIYGYTF	TGTGCCAGCAGTGACTGGAGGGGGCAGATTTCAATCTATGGCTACACCTTC
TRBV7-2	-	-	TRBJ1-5	CASSLRGEGSYSNQPQHF	TGTGCCAGCAGCTTACGAGGAGAGGGCTCTTATAGCAATCAGCCCCAGCATTTT
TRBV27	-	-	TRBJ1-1	CASSLNPRERRAFF	TGTGCCAGCAGTTTAAACCCTCGGGAGCGCCGAGCTTTCTTT
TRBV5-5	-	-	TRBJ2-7	CASSLVVRGYEQYF	TGTGCCAGCAGCTTGGTCGTCAGGGGCTACGAGCAGTACTTC
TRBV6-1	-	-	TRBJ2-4	CASRESRVQPKAKNIQYF	TGTGCCAGCAGGGAAAGCCGGGTCCAACCTAAAGCCAAAAACATTCAGTACTTC
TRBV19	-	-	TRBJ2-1	CASSRRAGSEQFF	TGTGCCAGTAGTCGGAGGGCTGGGAGTGAGCAGTTCTTC
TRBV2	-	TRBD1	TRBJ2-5	CASTLGGQGGETQYF	TGTGCCAGCACCTTAGGGGGACAGGGAGGCGAGACCCAGTACTTC
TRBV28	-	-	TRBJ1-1	CASSHHQQGRGTNTEAFF	TGTGCCAGCAGCCACCATCAACAGGGAAGGGGGACGAACACTGAAGCTTTCTTT
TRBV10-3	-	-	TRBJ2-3	CATVTGPTTDTQYF	TGTGCCACCGTGACAGGCCCTACCACAGATACGCAGTATTTT
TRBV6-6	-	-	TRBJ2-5	CASGGETQYF	TGTGCCAGCGGGGGGGAGACCCAGTACTTC
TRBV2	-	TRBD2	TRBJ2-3	CASRSLAGAHGSTDTQYF	TGTGCCAGCAGGTCGCTAGCGGGGGCCCACGGCAGCACAGATACGCAGTATTTT
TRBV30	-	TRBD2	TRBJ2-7	CAWSVPAGGSPSYEQYF	TGTGCCTGGAGTGTACCCGCGGGGGGTTCCCCCTCCTACGAGCAGTACTTC
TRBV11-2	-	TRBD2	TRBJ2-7	CASSLENKGLAYEQYF	TGTGCCAGCAGCTTAGAAAACAAAGGACTAGCGTACGAGCAGTACTTC
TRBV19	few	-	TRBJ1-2	CASSILTGSSYGYTF	TGTGCCAGTAGTATCCTCACAGGGTCTAGCTATGGCTACACCTTC
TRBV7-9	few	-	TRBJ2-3	CASSLRDRGPTDTQYF	TGTGCCAGCAGCTTACGGGATCGTGGTCCCACAGATACGCAGTATTTT
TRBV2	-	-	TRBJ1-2	CASREQGGWNYGYTF	TGTGCCAGCAGAGAACAGGGAGGGTGGAACTATGGCTACACCTTC